This T cell receptor (beta chain) was found in a study of early T cells in non-severe SARS-CoV-2 infection. Trimming left V 7 bases short and J 0 bases short, with 12 bases between. Germline V gene sequence: CDR1 SNHLY, CDR2 FYNNEI. The CDR3 has 14 amino acids. Unique molecular identifiers were added to individual cDNA molecules. One entry per CDR3 protein, called by TCRdb with MiXCR from the 5' RACE reads. The sample records fewer than 100,000 distinct CDR3 sequences, less than 15% being singletons. This clonotype was counted between two and nine times. This TCR derives from an adult who was a healthcare worker with PCR-confirmed SARS-CoV-2 infection or an uninfected control (not recorded which). This chain joins TRBV2 and TRBJ1-2; D gene uncertain. Sequencing used whole blood. The CDR3 DNA sequence: TGTGCCAGCACCTGGGAGATTACTAACTATGGCTACACCTTC. This codes for CASTWEITNYGYTF.